Listed here is a single T cell receptor beta chain. TCRdb keeps only in-frame clones here, not all; method: immunoSEQ multiplex PCR. The table lists roughly 150,000 clones, roughly nine tenths of them singletons. The CDR3 runs to 13 residues. The ends were cut back, 7 bases at V and 4 bases at J, with 14 bases in the middle. Per the germline V gene, CDR1 is MDHEN and CDR2 is SYDVKM. The data derive from a study of T cell responses to AZD1222 COVID-19 vaccine. About the research overall: Both about-4-week and about-12-week second-dose recipients were combined.

This receptor was obtained from an adult in good health. J is TRBJ2-7 and V is TRBV28; D is possibly TRBD2 (6 bases). The specimen was peripheral blood, collected on day 0 of AZD1222 vaccination. The CDR3 protein is CASTAGAGYEQYF. CDR3 nucleotide sequence: TGTGCCAGCACCGCCGGGGCGGGATACGAGCAGTACTTC.